This TCR beta chain was identified during a study of blood T cell repertoires in COVID-19. Background on the study: Samples came from the United States, Italy and Spain, spanning acute and convalescent COVID-19.

Using immunoSEQ multiplex PCR, the repertoire was profiled, and TCRdb retains in-frame clones only, with some absent. The sample comprises roughly 230,000 clones, about 88% of which are singletons, and more than 0.75% rests with the top ten. The TCR sequence derives from a man aged 40-49 years with acute or convalescent COVID-19. Sequenced material: peripheral blood.

The CDR3: CASSTSTGGYEQYF. CDR3 nucleotide sequence: TGTGCCAGCAGCACTTCGACAGGGGGCTACGAGCAGTACTTC. This sequence joins TRBV11-2 and TRBJ2-7, with 9 bases aligning to TRBD1. This CDR3 has 14 residues. Germline V CDR1 and CDR2: SGHAT, FQNNGV. V gave up 5 bases and J gave up 3 bases; unmatched junction bases: 5. The variable domain in full, completed from reference TRBV11-2 and TRBJ2-7, reads EAGVAQSPRYKIIEKRQSVAFWCNPISGHATLYWYQQILGQGPKLLIQFQNNGVVDDSQLPKDRFSAERLKGVDSTLKIQPAKLEDSAVYLCASSTSTGGYEQYFGPGTRLTVT.